What follows is one T cell receptor (beta chain) and its context. Using immunoSEQ multiplex PCR, the repertoire was profiled, and TCRdb retains in-frame clones only, with some absent. The table has under 450,000 clones, more than 75% seen once. This sample stems from a study of blood T cell repertoires in COVID-19. Study as a whole: T cells, B-cell-depleted T cells, or PBMCs supplied cDNA or gDNA.

Residents of approximately 25 US areas, aged about 18 to 95 years, made up the participants. Germline V gene data show CDR1 as SGHRS and CDR2 as YFSETQ. Trimming took 1 base from V and 5 from J, leaving 7 bases between them. There are 13 residues in the CDR3. The sequence came from a woman between 25 and 40 years old who had recovered from COVID-19. The rearrangement uses TRBV5-1 and TRBJ1-5; D not resolved. Sequenced sample: PBMCs or T cells enriched from blood (not recorded which). The CDR3 DNA reads TGCGCCAGCAGCTTGAGTGGAGATCAGCCCCAGCATTTT. Translated: CASSLSGDQPQHF.